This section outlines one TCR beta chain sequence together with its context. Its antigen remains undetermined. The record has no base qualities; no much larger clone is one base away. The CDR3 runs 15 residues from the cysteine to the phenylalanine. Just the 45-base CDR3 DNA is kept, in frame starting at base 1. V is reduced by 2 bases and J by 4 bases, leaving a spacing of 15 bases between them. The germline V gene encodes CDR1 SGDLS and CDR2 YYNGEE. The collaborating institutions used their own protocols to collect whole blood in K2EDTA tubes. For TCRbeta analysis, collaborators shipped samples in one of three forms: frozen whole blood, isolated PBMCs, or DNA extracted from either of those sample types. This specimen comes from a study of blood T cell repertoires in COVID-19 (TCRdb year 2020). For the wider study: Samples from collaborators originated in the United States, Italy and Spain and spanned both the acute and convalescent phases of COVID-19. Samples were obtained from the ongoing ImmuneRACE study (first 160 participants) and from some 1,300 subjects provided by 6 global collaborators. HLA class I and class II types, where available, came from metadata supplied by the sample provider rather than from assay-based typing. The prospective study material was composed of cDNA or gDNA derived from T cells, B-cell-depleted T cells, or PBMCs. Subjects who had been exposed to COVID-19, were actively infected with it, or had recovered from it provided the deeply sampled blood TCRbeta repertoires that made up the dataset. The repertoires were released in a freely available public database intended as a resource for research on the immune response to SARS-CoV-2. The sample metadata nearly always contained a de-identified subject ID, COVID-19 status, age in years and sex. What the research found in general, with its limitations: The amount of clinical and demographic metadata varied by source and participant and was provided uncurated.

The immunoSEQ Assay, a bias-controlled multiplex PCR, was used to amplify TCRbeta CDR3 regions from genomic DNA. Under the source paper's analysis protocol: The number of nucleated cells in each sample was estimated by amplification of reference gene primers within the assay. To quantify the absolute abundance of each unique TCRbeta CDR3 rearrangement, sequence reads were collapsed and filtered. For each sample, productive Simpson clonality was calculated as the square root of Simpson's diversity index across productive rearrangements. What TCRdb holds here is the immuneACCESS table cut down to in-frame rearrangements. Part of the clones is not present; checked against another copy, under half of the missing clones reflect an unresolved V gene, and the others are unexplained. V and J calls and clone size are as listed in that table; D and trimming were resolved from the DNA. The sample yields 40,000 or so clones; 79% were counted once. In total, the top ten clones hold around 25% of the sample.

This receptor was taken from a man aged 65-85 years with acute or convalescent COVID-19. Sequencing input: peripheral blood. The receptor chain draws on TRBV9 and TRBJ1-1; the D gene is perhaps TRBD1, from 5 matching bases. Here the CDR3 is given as CASSVTGSGGTEAFF. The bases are TGTGCCAGCAGCGTCACGGGGTCCGGGGGCACTGAAGCTTTCTTT. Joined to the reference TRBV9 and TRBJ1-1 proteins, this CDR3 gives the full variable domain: DSGVTQTPKHLITATGQRVTLRCSPRSGDLSVYWYQQSLDQGLQFLIQYYNGEERAKGNILERFSAQQFPDLHSELNLSSLELGDSALYFCASSVTGSGGTEAFFGQGTRLTVV.